This TCR beta chain derives from a study of shared clonotypes between healthy human individuals. About the research overall: Per donor, CD8 memory used one plate, CD8 naive used two, CD4 memory used three and CD4 naive used three.

Repertoires were generated with immunoSEQ multiplex PCR, while TCRdb's copy carries only in-frame clones and drops some. The sample gives some 1,100,000 clones, 75% to 80% of which show up once; more than 0.5% is in the top ten. Points on this clone: What it recognizes is unknown.

The study drew all its donors from Caucasian adults living in Nashville, Tennessee. Study results and caveats: When compared with the clonotypes that were shared by all four sorted-subset donors, the non-shared clonotypes turned out to have lower generation probabilities.

Sequences were obtained from memory CD4+ T cells from PBMCs. The subset: CD45RA-negative fraction. This TCR derives from a man aged 18 to 29 in good health. Some clones in this sample may be carry-over from other donors' samples.

This CDR3 is CASSRASGGNEQFF. The CDR3 DNA reads as TGTGCCAGCAGTCGAGCGAGCGGGGGGAATGAGCAGTTCTTC. The J gene is TRBJ2-1, the V gene TRBV6-1; 9 nucleotides line up with TRBD2. Trimming took 5 bases from V and 7 from J; bases not matched to a gene: 6. The CDR3 is made up of 14 amino acids. The V gene's germline CDR1 is MNHNS and CDR2 SASEGT.